This T cell receptor (beta chain) was sequenced during a study of beta chain features in type 1 diabetes. What was sequenced were expressed TCRB transcripts, since all of the isolated RNA had been reverse transcribed. Some 3.6 million reads was the average for naive, central memory and regulatory T cell samples. Libraries were prepared by immunoSEQ multiplex PCR; TCRdb keeps only in-frame clonotypes and omits some of them. The table includes under 400,000 clones, around an eighth detected once. This clone turned up a few times. Its antigen is unidentified. Donors underwent one heparinised blood draw, about 120 mL on average. Markers CD45RO/CCR7/CD25/CD127/CD95/CD27 served to sort CD4+ naive, central memory, regulatory and stem cell-like memory cells. The CDR3 is 14 amino acids. J was trimmed by 7 bases and V by 7 bases; bases with no gene match: 12. Germline V lookup: CDR1 LNHNV, CDR2 YYDKDF (reference sequence).

Broader study findings: cDNA sequencing could over-represent cells with high TCR expression.

Sequences were obtained from naive CD4+ T cells from blood. This sequence originates from a man aged 18-30 years in good health. The rearrangement uses TRBV15 and TRBJ1-1, with TRBD1 identical over 7 bases. The CDR3 bases are TGTGCCACCACCATGGGACAGATGACGGGTGAAGCTTTCTTT. The encoded protein is CATTMGQMTGEAFF.